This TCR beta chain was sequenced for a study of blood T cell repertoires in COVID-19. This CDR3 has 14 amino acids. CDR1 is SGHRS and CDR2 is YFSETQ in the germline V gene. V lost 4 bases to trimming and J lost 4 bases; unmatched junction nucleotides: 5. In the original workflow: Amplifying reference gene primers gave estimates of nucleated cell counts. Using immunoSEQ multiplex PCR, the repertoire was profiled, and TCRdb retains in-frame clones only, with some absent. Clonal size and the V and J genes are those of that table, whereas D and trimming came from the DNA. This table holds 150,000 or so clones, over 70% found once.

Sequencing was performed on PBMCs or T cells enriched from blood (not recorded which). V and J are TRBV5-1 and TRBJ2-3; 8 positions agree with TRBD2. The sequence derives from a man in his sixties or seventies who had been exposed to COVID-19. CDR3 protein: CASSPGGGADTQYF. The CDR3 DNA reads TGCGCCAGCAGCCCGGGAGGGGGGGCAGATACGCAGTATTTT.